These 28 T cell receptor beta chains were sequenced from one sample in a study of cytotoxic CD8 clonotypes in ibrutinib-treated CLL (dated by TCRdb to the early 2020s). The meaning of the sample's time point label: roughly 12 months on ibrutinib. The library was produced with the immunoSEQ multiplex PCR assay. This is the immuneACCESS table as TCRdb keeps it, with only in-frame sequences that have V and J called. A part of the clones is gone; compared with another copy, unresolved V genes explain less than half, and the rest is unexplained. The sample yields roughly 220,000 clones; more than 70% were counted once. The ten largest account for roughly an eighth of the sample. The sample was PBMCs, taken after 12 months of ibrutinib treatment. The receptors were sampled from a human donor with chronic lymphocytic leukemia.

The chain joins TRBV27 to TRBJ2-7, with TRBD2 identical over 8 bases. Looked up from germline, CDR1 is MNHEY and CDR2 is SMNVEV (reference sequence). This CDR3 region has 16 residues. Losses at the gene ends were 5 bases for V and 3 bases for J; bases not matched to a gene: 12. DNA for the CDR3: TGTGCCAGCAGTCCGACGGGGGGGCGTGTCCTCTACGAGCAGTACTTC. Amino acid sequence: CASSPTGGRVLYEQYF.

The count of this clone is one. The J gene is TRBJ2-1, the V gene TRBV29-1; the match to TRBD1 covers 7 bases. The CDR3 sequence is 15 residues long. The trim removed 3 bases at V and 12 bases at J, leaving 17 bases unmatched. Germline V CDR1 and CDR2: SQVTM, ANQGSEA. The CDR3 DNA is TGCAGCGTTGATGCTGGGGACAGCCAAAGCCGGGGGCAGTTCTTC. This codes for CSVDAGDSQSRGQFF.

This clone was detected once. V gene TRBV6-1 combines with J gene TRBJ2-3; TRBD1 matches 7 bases. Germline lookup yields CDR1 MNHNS and CDR2 SASEGT. J was trimmed by 4 bases and V by 2 bases; bases with no gene match: 3. This CDR3 comprises 14 residues. CDR3: CASSEIQGPDTQYF. CDR3 in DNA: TGTGCCAGCAGTGAAATACAGGGGCCAGATACGCAGTATTTT.

The chain joins TRBV5-4 to TRBJ2-3; D remains unclear. Trimming cost V 7 bases and J 0 bases, with 18 bases left between them. The germline V gene has CDR1 SGHNT and CDR2 YYREEE (reference sequence). This CDR3 contains 16 residues. The CDR3 reads CASRPMGTASTDTQYF. CDR3 in DNA: TGTGCCAGCCGCCCCATGGGAACGGCTAGCACAGATACGCAGTATTTT.

The rearrangement uses TRBV7-9 and TRBJ2-1; the D gene is possibly TRBD2 (5 bases). The CDR3 extends over 13 amino acids. V was pared by 5 bases and J by 10 bases, with 15 bases between. Germline V gene lookup returns CDR1 SEHNR and CDR2 FQNEAQ (reference sequence). CDR3 bases: TGTGCCAGCAGCGCTGCGGGCCTCCCCGAGCAGTTCTTC. Its protein is CASSAAGLPEQFF.

The chain carries TRBV9 and TRBJ2-1; TRBD2 matches 8 bases. The CDR3 covers 15 residues. The V gene end was trimmed by 4 bases and the J gene end by 2 bases; junction bases not matched to a gene: 5. The germline V gene has CDR1 SGDLS and CDR2 YYNGEE. The DNA of the CDR3 is TGTGCCAGCAGCATAACTAGCGGCCCCTACAATGAGCAGTTCTTC. This translates into CASSITSGPYNEQFF.

The rearrangement links TRBV10-2 to TRBJ2-2; D may be TRBD1 (6 bases). Trimming took 2 bases from V and 5 from J, leaving 18 bases between them. Germline CDR1 and CDR2: WSHSY and SAAADI. The CDR3 is made up of 17 amino acids. This chain's CDR3 is CASSEPRAAGETGELFF. The CDR3 coding sequence is TGCGCCAGCAGTGAGCCTAGGGCGGCAGGGGAAACCGGGGAGCTGTTTTTT.

The J gene is TRBJ1-1, the V gene TRBV25-1; 9 bases are shared with TRBD1. The germline CDR1 and CDR2 sequences are MGHDK and SYGVNS. Trimming cost V 0 bases and J 3 bases; bases outside gene matches: 11. CDR3 length: 18 amino acids. CDR3 sequence (DNA): TGTGCCAGCAGTGAATATGGAGAGAGGGGGACAGGGCACACTGAAGCTTTCTTT. This gives the protein CASSEYGERGTGHTEAFF.

About this clone itself: The junction and the germline gene differ at one end; a read error may be behind it. The gene calls are TRBV7-7 and TRBJ2-5; 13 nucleotides agree with TRBD2. The germline V gene encodes CDR1 SSHAT and CDR2 FNYEAQ (reference sequence). The CDR3 has 16 amino acids. CDR3 amino acids: CASSIGLAGARETQYF. The CDR3 DNA reads as TGTGCTAGCAGCATAGGACTAGCGGGGGCCAGGGAGACCCAGTACTTC.

This chain uses TRBV20-1 with TRBJ2-7, with D hard to call. Germline V gives CDR1 DFQATT, CDR2 SNEGSKA (reference sequence). Trimming shortened V by 4 bases and J by 3 bases, and 7 bases separated the two germline ends. This CDR3 region has 11 residues. CDR3 protein: CSAKSYYEQYF. DNA for the CDR3: TGCAGTGCTAAAAGCTACTACGAGCAGTACTTC.

This chain joins TRBV13 and TRBJ2-7, with TRBD2 matching 7 bases. CDR1 and CDR2 from the germline V gene are PRHDT and FYEKMQ (reference sequence). Trimming cost V 4 bases and J 4 bases; bases outside gene matches: 13. The CDR3 covers 16 residues. The CDR3 loop reads CASSSLSGTTKYEQYF. CDR3 DNA: TGTGCCAGCAGCTCCCTTTCGGGGACTACGAAGTACGAGCAGTACTTC.

V gene TRBV18 combines with J gene TRBJ2-5; 8 nucleotides line up with TRBD1. V gave up 5 bases and J gave up 4 bases; unmatched junction bases: 6. Germline V gene lookup returns CDR1 KGHSH and CDR2 LQKENI. The CDR3 is 14 residues long. Here the CDR3 reads CASSSLDRGETQYF. CDR3 DNA sequence: TGTGCCAGCTCATCCCTTGACAGGGGAGAGACCCAGTACTTC.

There are a few counts of this clone. The chain uses TRBV6-5 and TRBJ2-3, with D unresolved. Trimming cost V 6 bases and J 6 bases, with 10 bases left between them. Looked up from germline, CDR1 is MNHEY and CDR2 is SVGAGI. This CDR3 has 12 amino acids. The CDR3 region is CASRASSDTQYF. CDR3 bases: TGTGCCAGCAGAGCGAGCTCGGATACGCAGTATTTT.

A note on this clone: One end of the junction is discordant with germline, which a read error may explain. V is TRBV28 and J is TRBJ2-7; D uncertain. The CDR3 contains 13 residues. Germline V lookup: CDR1 MDHEN, CDR2 SYDVKM. The CDR3 DNA follows: TGTGCCAGCAGCATCAAAGGACCCTACCAGCAGTACTTC. It specifies CASSIKGPYQQYF.

J is TRBJ2-4 and V is TRBV11-2, with 8 bases that match TRBD2. Germline V CDR1 and CDR2: SGHAT, FQNNGV. The V and J ends lost 3 bases and 8 bases, in that order; junction bases with no gene match: 9. The CDR3 loop spans 15 amino acids. CDR3: CASSLSGSSRDIQYF. The CDR3 DNA sequence: TGTGCCAGCAGCTTGAGCGGGAGTAGTCGAGACATTCAGTACTTC.

This clone was observed a handful of times. This rearrangement joins TRBV7-9 to TRBJ2-1; TRBD1 is a possible D gene (5 bases). The CDR3 covers 13 residues. Per the germline V gene, CDR1 is SEHNR and CDR2 is FQNEAQ (reference sequence). The V and J ends lost 5 bases and 12 bases respectively, with 17 bases between them. The CDR3 sequence is CASSVPPQGRQFF. As DNA, the CDR3 is TGTGCCAGCAGCGTACCCCCCCAGGGTAGGCAGTTCTTC.

V usage is TRBV5-1 and J usage is TRBJ2-3, with D possibly being TRBD2 (5 bases). The germline V gene encodes CDR1 SGHRS and CDR2 YFSETQ. Trimming stripped 4 bases from V and 6 bases from J, with 15 bases between. CDR3 size: 14 residues. The CDR3 region is CASSGGNSVDTQYF. The CDR3 DNA reads TGCGCCAGCAGCGGAGGCAATTCTGTGGATACGCAGTATTTT.

This clone was found a few times. J is TRBJ1-6 and V is TRBV18; TRBD1 matches 10 bases. V dropped 3 bases and J dropped 6; count of bases not matched to a gene: 8. The germline V gene encodes CDR1 KGHSH and CDR2 LQKENI. The CDR3 is 17 amino acids. The DNA for the CDR3 is TGTGCCAGCTCACCCCGACAGGGGGCGCGGGGTAATTCACCCCTCCACTTT. Translating it yields CASSPRQGARGNSPLHF.

The rearrangement links TRBV7-8 to TRBJ2-1; 8 bases match TRBD1. V lost 2 bases to trimming and J lost 9 bases; unmatched junction nucleotides: 6. In germline, CDR1 is SGHVS, CDR2 FQNEAQ. CDR3 size: 14 residues. The CDR3 DNA reads as TGTGCCAGCAGCTTAATTCAGGGGGCAAGTGAGCAGTTCTTC. It specifies CASSLIQGASEQFF.

V usage is TRBV2 and J usage is TRBJ2-2; possibly TRBD1 for D (5 bases). The V gene's germline CDR1 is SNHLY and CDR2 FYNNEI. Trimming shortened V by 6 bases and J by 7 bases, and 9 bases separated the two germline ends. CDR3 size: 12 residues. Here the CDR3 DNA reads TGTGCCAGCAGCGCCGACAGCGGGGAGCTGTTTTTT. Amino acid sequence: CASSADSGELFF.

The chain couples TRBV27 to TRBJ2-2; D is ambiguous. Germline-derived CDR1 and CDR2 are MNHEY and SMNVEV (reference sequence). V was shortened by 3 bases and J by 1 base, with 6 bases between the two germline ends. CDR3 length: 14 residues. The CDR3 region is CASSFRRNTGELFF. For the CDR3, the DNA is TGTGCCAGCAGTTTCCGCAGGAACACCGGGGAGCTGTTTTTT.

The rearrangement joins TRBV19 to TRBJ2-6; 8 positions match TRBD1. V dropped 5 bases and J dropped 4; count of bases not matched to a gene: 4. CDR1 is LNHDA and CDR2 is SQIVND in the germline V gene (reference sequence). There are 15 residues in the CDR3. The CDR3 protein is CASSPQGAGANVLTF. The CDR3 nucleotides are TGTGCCAGTAGTCCCCAGGGGGCCGGGGCCAACGTCCTGACTTTC.

The chain employs TRBV27 and TRBJ1-1; TRBD1 matches 12 bases. V was clipped by 1 base and J by 4 bases; unmatched bases: 1. Germline-derived CDR1 and CDR2 are MNHEY and SMNVEV (reference sequence). CDR3 length equals 15 residues. The CDR3 here is CASSLWGQGATEAFF. The CDR3 nucleotides are TGTGCCAGCAGTTTATGGGGACAGGGGGCCACTGAAGCTTTCTTT.

This clone was picked up a small number of times. This chain connects TRBV19 to TRBJ1-5; D is uncertain. Germline CDR1 is LNHDA and CDR2 is SQIVND (reference sequence). V was clipped by 3 bases and J by 5 bases, with 8 bases between them. The CDR3 covers 13 residues. CDR3 loop: CASSMAGHQPQHF. The CDR3 DNA is TGTGCCAGTAGTATGGCAGGCCATCAGCCCCAGCATTTT.

This clone has only a few counts. The rearrangement uses TRBV18 and TRBJ2-7; 11 bases map to TRBD1. Per germline, CDR1 KGHSH and CDR2 LQKENI. This CDR3 has 12 amino acids. Trimming removed 5 bases from V and 12 bases from J; junction bases left unmatched: 6. The CDR3 loop reads CASSSGQGAVYF. CDR3 bases: TGTGCCAGCTCATCCGGACAGGGGGCGGTGTACTTC. Variable domain in full (rest from reference TRBV18 and TRBJ2-7): NAGVMQNPRHLVRRRGQEARLRCSPMKGHSHVYWYRQLPEEGLKFMVYLQKENIIDESGMPKERFSAEFPKEGPSILRIQQVVRGDSAAYFCASSSGQGAVYFGPGTRLTVT.

The chain is built from TRBV4-1 and TRBJ2-1; D might be TRBD2 (7 bases). The ends were cut back, 2 bases at V and 0 bases at J, with 26 bases in the middle. This CDR3 contains 21 residues. Germline assignment: CDR1 MGHRA and CDR2 YSYEKL. CDR3 DNA: TGCGCCAGCAGCCAATTCCTCCCGGGACCCGGGGGGCTAAGCTCCTACAATGAGCAGTTCTTC. This codes for CASSQFLPGPGGLSSYNEQFF.

This chain joins TRBV18 and TRBJ2-3; TRBD2 agrees at 11 bases. From germline, CDR1 is KGHSH and CDR2 LQKENI. CDR3 length equals 16 residues. Losses at the gene ends were 6 bases for V and 5 bases for J; bases not matched to a gene: 10. Here the CDR3 DNA reads TGTGCCAGCTCTCGATCACTAGCGGGAGTGCAAGATACGCAGTATTTT. Translated, it gives CASSRSLAGVQDTQYF.

This chain joins TRBV7-4 and TRBJ2-7; D unclear. Between the trimmed V and J ends, which lost 1 base and 2 bases, there was a span of 18 bases. Germline lookup yields CDR1 SGHVT and CDR2 SQSDAQ. There are 17 residues in the CDR3. DNA for the CDR3: TGTGCCAGCAGCTTAGGGTTTGGGTGCGAACGACCCTACGAGCAGTACTTC. It translates to CASSLGFGCERPYEQYF.